This TCR beta chain was captured in a study of CD8+ T cells in alopecia areata (dated by TCRdb to between 2017 and 2018). Study-wide context: The treated patients, all with moderate-to-severe alopecia areata, were enrolled in an open-label pilot trial of oral tofacitinib given at 5 to 10 mg twice daily. Tofacitinib was administered for 6 to 18 months, and 6 months of follow-up off drug were then conducted to assess delayed response and recurrence. For the treated patients, the SALT score, which quantifies what percentage of scalp surface area is affected, served as the measure of disease severity. The study used high-throughput TCRbeta sequencing to examine T cell clonal expansion in alopecia areata, in both the C3H/HeJ mouse model and human patients. Human TCRbeta sequencing covered scalp tissue and sorted CD4+ and CD8+ peripheral blood T cells from patchy and totalis/universalis alopecia areata patients and healthy controls. Patients on tofacitinib were biopsied at baseline and after 4 and 24 weeks of treatment, and several of the patients also had a later scalp biopsy. Scalp clonality was compared across normal scalp (n=4), patchy alopecia areata scalp (n=8), and alopecia totalis/universalis scalp (n=8). RNA came from the PAXgene miRNA kit for fixed scalp, the miRNeasy kit for PBMCs, and the RNeasy kit for mouse skin. TCRbeta CDR3 regions were amplified by immunoSEQ multiplex PCR with 35 Vbeta forward and 13 Jbeta reverse primers. What the study reported, not specific to this receptor: Because the treated cohort was small and had just a single nonresponder, larger studies are needed to establish links between baseline CD8+ expansion and response. Unlike mouse skin, where gammadelta T cells dominate, normal human skin contains resident alphabeta T cells that get sequenced too, which complicates analysis of the scalp TCR repertoire. Shared TCR sequences between patients were less evident than in mice, which may be partly attributable to HLA diversity in the patient population. During tofacitinib treatment, many expanded lesional clones remained in scalp and blood, and this persistence may partly explain relapse after treatment is stopped. Scalp clonality and the number of expanded CD8+ clones among the top 100 scalp clones were significantly decreased by tofacitinib. Higher clonality and more expanded CD8+ clones were observed in lesional scalp than in normal scalp, particularly in alopecia totalis/universalis, a finding suggestive of antigenic drive.

This clone was detected only a few times. Its antigen target is currently unknown. The input lacks base qualities; no much larger clone sits a single base away. Interpreted using the paper, the treatment or condition label stands for: oral pan-JAK inhibitor, 5-10 mg twice daily. Lesional scalp punch biopsies and peripheral blood were collected from alopecia areata patients. PBMCs were separated by density centrifugation and stained for CD3, CD4 and CD8, after which CD4+ and CD8+ T cells were sorted on a FACSAria. The library relied on the immunoSEQ multiplex PCR assay. For TCR sequencing, RNA was extracted from every sample and reverse transcribed into cDNA to serve as template. First-strand cDNA was synthesized with SuperScript III using a 2:1 mix of oligo-dT and random hexamers. A synthetic immune receptor repertoire was used to gauge amplification bias, and whatever bias remained was removed computationally. The published analysis was carried out like this. Raw reads were preprocessed for error removal, and CDR3 was defined according to IMGT conventions as running from the conserved cysteine to phenylalanine. Clonality was computed by normalizing Shannon entropy by log2 of the number of productive unique TCRs and subtracting the result from 1. Whether each scalp clone was CD4 or CD8 was inferred by checking scalp TCRbeta sequences against the CD4 and CD8 repertoires from sorted blood. TCRdb mirrors the immuneACCESS table, restricted to in-frame sequences. Some clones are absent from its copies; in checked studies, under half trace to an unresolved V gene, and the reason for the others is unknown. D and trimming were read from the DNA, whereas the V and J calls and clone size are those reported in that table. Here the sample has fewer than 250,000 clones; less than 70% occur a single time. 1.3% of the sample rests with the top ten.

From a lookup of the germline V gene, CDR1 and CDR2 are SQVTM and ANQGSEA. V is cut by 0 bases and J by 1 base, and the space between the germline ends is 8 bases. There are 14 amino acids in the CDR3, from cysteine to phenylalanine inclusive. The retained sequence is limited to the CDR3, 42 bases, with the frame set at the first base. Recombination connected TRBV29-1 to TRBJ2-3; the D gene assignment is ambiguous. This clonotype was obtained from a human donor with alopecia areata. Sequencing used CD4+ T cells sorted from blood, obtained between weeks 47 and 50, from a patient treated with tofacitinib. Here the CDR3 is given as CSVEDVRGTDTQYF. The base sequence is TGCAGCGTTGAAGACGTTAGGGGCACAGATACGCAGTATTTT.